Included here is one T cell receptor beta chain sequence, with context. Antigen: not known. A junction boundary mismatches the germline segment, possibly from a read error. Germline V gene lookup returns CDR1 MNHEY and CDR2 SMNVEV (reference sequence). There are 15 residues in the CDR3. These data belong to a study of cytomegalovirus exposure and HLA in healthy donors. Whole-study context: One earlier analysis, a look at about 179 million T cells, found more than 100 million unique TCR beta sequences. Study-wide findings and caveats: Earlier analysis found most TCR beta V segments productive about 87% or about 30% of the time. Association of approximately 18,000 TCR beta sequences with HLA alleles was found at 0.05 false discovery rate in a later analysis.

PCR was performed using 60 Vbeta and 13 Jbeta primers. The assay was immunoSEQ multiplex PCR, and TCRdb's table has in-frame clones only and misses some. The sample includes 150,000 or so clones, 60% to 80% of them seen just once. This rearrangement joins TRBV27 to TRBJ2-4, with D perhaps matching TRBD2 (5 bases). The sequencing input was PBMCs. This TCR came from a woman in her 40s in good health and CMV-seropositive. The CDR3 region is CASSLAFLAKNIQCF. As DNA, the CDR3 is TGTGCCAGCAGTTTGGCCTTTCTAGCCAAAAACATTCAGTGCTTC.